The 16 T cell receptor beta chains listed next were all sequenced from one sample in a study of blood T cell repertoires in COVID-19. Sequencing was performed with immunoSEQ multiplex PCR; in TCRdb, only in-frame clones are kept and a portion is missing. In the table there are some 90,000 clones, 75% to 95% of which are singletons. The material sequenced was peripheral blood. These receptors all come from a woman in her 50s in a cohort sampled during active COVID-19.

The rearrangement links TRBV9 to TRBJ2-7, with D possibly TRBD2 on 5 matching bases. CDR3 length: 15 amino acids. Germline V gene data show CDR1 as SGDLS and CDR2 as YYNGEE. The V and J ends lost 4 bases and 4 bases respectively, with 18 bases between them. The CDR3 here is CASSPRGEGWYEQYF. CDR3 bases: TGTGCCAGCAGCCCCCGGGGTGAGGGATGGTACGAGCAGTACTTC.

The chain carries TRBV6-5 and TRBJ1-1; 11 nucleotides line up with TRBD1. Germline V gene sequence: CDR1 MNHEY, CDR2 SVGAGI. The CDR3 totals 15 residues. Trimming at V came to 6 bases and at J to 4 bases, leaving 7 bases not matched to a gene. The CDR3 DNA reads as TGTGCCAGCAGGGGCTTAGGGACAGGGGGCACTGAAGCTTTCTTT. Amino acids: CASRGLGTGGTEAFF.

The CDR3 DNA is TGTGCCAGCAGCTTTCTGCGAAGTGGGGCCAACGTCCTGACTTTC. Residues: CASSFLRSGANVLTF. This chain joins TRBV7-9 and TRBJ2-6; D is uncertain. Germline V gene data show CDR1 as SEHNR and CDR2 as FQNEAQ (reference sequence). V shed 3 bases and J shed 3 bases, with 9 bases lying between them. The CDR3 runs to 15 residues.

CDR3: CASSLADRGATEAFF. CDR3 DNA sequence: TGTGCCAGCAGCTTAGCGGACAGGGGGGCCACTGAAGCTTTCTTT. V is TRBV7-9 and J is TRBJ1-1; 10 positions match TRBD1. J gave up 4 bases and V 0 bases, and 2 bases lay outside the gene matches. Germline values: CDR1 SEHNR, CDR2 FQNEAQ (reference sequence). This CDR3 has 15 amino acids.

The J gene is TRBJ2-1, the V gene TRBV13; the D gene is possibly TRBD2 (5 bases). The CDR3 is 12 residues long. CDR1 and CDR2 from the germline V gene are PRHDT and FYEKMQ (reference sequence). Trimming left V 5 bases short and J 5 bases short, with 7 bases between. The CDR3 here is CASSGGNNEQFF. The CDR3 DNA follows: TGTGCCAGCAGCGGAGGAAACAATGAGCAGTTCTTC.

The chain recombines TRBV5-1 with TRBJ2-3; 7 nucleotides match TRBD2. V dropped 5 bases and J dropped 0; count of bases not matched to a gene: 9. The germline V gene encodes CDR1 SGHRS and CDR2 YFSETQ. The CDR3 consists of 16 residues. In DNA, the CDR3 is TGCGCCAGCAGGGATGGCACTAGCGCTAGCACAGATACGCAGTATTTT. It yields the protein CASRDGTSASTDTQYF.

For the CDR3, the DNA is TGTGCCAGCAGCTCTAGGGACAGGCCACGCATGGAGACCCAGTACTTC. This codes for CASSSRDRPRMETQYF. The V call is TRBV11-3, the J call TRBJ2-5; 8 bases map to TRBD1. The CDR3 extends over 16 amino acids. CDR1 and CDR2 from the germline V gene are SGHNT and YENEEA. The junction had 12 bases not matched to a gene; V was cut back by 4 bases and J by 5 bases.

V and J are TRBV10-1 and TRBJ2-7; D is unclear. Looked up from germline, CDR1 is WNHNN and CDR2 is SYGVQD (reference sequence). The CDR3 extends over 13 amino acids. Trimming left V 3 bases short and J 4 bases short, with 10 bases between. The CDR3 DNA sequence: TGCGCCAGCAGTGAACAACAGCAATACGAGCAGTACTTC. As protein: CASSEQQQYEQYF.

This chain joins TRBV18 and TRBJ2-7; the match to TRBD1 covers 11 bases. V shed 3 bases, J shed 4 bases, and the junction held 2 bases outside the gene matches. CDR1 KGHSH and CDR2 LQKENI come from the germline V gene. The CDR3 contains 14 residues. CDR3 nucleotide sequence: TGTGCCAGCTCACCTGGACAGGGGGCTTACGAGCAGTACTTC. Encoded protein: CASSPGQGAYEQYF.

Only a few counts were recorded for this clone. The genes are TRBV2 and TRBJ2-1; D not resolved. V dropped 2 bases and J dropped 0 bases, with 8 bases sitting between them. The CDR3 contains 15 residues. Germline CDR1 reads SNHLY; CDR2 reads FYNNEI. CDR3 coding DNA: TGTGCCAGCAGTGAAATGGTGAGCTCCTACAATGAGCAGTTCTTC. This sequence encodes CASSEMVSSYNEQFF.

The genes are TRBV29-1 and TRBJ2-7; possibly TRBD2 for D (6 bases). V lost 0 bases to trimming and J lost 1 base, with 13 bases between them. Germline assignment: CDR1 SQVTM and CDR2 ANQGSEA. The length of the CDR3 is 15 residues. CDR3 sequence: CSVEDPGGSSYEQYF. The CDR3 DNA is TGCAGCGTTGAAGATCCTGGGGGGAGTTCCTACGAGCAGTACTTC.

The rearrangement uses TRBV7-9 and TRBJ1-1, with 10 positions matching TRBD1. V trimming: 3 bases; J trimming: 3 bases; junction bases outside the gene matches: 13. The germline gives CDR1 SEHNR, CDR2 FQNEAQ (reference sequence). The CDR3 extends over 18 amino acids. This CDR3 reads CASSFLGQGWRMDTEAFF. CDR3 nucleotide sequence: TGTGCCAGCAGCTTCCTGGGACAGGGGTGGAGGATGGACACTGAAGCTTTCTTT.

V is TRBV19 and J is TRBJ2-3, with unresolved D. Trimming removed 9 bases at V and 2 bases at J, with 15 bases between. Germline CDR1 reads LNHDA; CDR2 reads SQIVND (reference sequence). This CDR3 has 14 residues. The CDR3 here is CASRRQVYTDTQYF. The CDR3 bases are TGTGCCAGCCGTAGGCAGGTGTACACAGATACGCAGTATTTT.

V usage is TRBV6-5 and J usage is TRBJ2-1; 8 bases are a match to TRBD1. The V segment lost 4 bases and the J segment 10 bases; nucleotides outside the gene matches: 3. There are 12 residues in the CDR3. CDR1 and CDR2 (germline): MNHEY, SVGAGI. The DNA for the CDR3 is TGTGCCAGCAGTTCATGGACAGGGGAGCAGTTCTTC. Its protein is CASSSWTGEQFF.

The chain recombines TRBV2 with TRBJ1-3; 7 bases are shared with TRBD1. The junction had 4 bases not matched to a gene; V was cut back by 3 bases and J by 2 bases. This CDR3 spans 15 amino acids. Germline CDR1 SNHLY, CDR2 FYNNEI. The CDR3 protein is CASSETGLPGNTIYF. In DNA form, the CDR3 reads TGTGCCAGCAGTGAGACAGGGCTCCCTGGAAACACCATATATTTT.

Here the CDR3 reads CASSWTSGVSYEQYF. CDR3 coding DNA: TGTGCCAGCAGTTGGACTAGCGGGGTCTCCTACGAGCAGTACTTC. This chain uses TRBV6-5 with TRBJ2-7, with TRBD2 matching 12 bases. V shed 4 bases and J 0 bases; nucleotides not matched to a gene: 1. This CDR3 has 15 amino acids. The germline gives CDR1 MNHEY, CDR2 SVGAGI.